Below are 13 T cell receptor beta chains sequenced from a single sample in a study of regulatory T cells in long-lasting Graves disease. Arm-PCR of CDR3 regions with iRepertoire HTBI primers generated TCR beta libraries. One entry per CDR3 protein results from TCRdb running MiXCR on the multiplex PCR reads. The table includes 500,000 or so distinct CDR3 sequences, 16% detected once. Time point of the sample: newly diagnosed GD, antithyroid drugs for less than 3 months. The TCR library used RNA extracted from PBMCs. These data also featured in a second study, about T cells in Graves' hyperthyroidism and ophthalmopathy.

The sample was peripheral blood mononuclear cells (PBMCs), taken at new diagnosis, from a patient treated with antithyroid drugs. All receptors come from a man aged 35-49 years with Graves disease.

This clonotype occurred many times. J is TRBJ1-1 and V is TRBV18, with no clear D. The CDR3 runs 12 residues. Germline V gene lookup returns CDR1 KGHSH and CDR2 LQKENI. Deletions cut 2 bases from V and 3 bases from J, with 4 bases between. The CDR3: CASSPGYTEAFF. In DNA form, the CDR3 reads TGTGCCAGCTCACCAGGCTACACTGAAGCTTTCTTT.

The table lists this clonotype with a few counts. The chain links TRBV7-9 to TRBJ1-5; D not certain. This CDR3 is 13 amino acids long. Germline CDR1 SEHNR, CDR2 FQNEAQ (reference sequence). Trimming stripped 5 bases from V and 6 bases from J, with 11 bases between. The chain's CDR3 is CASSRLDAQPQHF. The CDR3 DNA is TGTGCCAGCAGCCGACTTGATGCTCAGCCCCAGCATTTT.

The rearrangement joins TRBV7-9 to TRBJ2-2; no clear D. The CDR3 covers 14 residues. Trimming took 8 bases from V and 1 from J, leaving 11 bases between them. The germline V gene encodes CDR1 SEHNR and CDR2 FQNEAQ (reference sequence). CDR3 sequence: CASPSGRNTGELFF. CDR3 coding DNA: TGTGCCAGCCCATCCGGGCGGAACACCGGGGAGCTGTTTTTT.

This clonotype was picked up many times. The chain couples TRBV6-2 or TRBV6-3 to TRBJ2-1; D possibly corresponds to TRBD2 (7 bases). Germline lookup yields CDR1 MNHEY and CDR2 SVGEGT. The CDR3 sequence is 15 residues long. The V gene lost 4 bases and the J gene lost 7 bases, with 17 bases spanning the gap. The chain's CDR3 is CASSFGGPRGNEQFF. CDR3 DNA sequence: TGTGCCAGCAGTTTCGGGGGGCCCCGGGGGAATGAGCAGTTCTTC.

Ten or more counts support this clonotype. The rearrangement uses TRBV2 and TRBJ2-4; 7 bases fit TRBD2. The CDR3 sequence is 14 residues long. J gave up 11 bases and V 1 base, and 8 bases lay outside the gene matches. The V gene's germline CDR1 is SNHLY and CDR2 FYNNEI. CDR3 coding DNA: TGTGCCAGCAGTGAAGTAAGAGGGAGGGCCTTTCAGTACTTC. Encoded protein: CASSEVRGRAFQYF.

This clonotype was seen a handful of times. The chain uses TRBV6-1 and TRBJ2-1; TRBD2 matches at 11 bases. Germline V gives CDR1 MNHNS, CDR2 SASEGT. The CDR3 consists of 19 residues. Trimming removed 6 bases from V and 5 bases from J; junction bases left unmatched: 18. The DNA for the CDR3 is TGTGCCAGCAGCCAACCCGGTAGCGGGAGGGCCCTCAGGGACAATGAGCAGTTCTTC. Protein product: CASSQPGSGRALRDNEQFF.

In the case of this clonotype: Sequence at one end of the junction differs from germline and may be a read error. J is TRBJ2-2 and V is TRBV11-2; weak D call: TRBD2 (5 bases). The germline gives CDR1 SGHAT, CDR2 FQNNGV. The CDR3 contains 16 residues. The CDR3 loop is CASSLPATLRPGELVF. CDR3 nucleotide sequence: TGTGCCAGCAGCTTACCAGCGACCCTACGTCCCGGGGAGCTGGTTTTT. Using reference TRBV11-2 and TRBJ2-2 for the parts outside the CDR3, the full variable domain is EAGVAQSPRYKIIEKRQSVAFWCNPISGHATLYWYQQILGQGPKLLIQFQNNGVVDDSQLPKDRFSAERLKGVDSTLKIQPAKLEDSAVYLCASSLPATLRPGELVFGEGSRLTVL.

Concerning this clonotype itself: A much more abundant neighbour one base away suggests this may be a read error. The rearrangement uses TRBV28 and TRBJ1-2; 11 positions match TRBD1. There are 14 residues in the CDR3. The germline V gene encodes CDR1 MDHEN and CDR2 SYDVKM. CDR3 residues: CASRTGGASYSYTF. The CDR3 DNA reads TGTGCCAGCCGGACAGGGGGCGCGAGCTATAGCTACACCTTC.

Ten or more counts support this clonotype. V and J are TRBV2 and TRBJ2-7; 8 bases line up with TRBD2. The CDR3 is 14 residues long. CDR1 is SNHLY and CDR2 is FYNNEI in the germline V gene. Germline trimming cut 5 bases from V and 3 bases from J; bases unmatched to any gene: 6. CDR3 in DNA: TGTGCCAGCAGTTTACTAGCGGAAGTCTACGAGCAGTACTTC. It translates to CASSLLAEVYEQYF.

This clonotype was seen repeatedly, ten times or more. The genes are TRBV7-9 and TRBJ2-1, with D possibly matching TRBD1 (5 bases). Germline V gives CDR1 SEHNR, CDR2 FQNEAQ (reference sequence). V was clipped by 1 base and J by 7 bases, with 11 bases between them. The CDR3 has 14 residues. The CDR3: CASSLETGRNEQFF. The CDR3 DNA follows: TGTGCCAGCAGCTTAGAAACAGGAAGAAATGAGCAGTTCTTC.

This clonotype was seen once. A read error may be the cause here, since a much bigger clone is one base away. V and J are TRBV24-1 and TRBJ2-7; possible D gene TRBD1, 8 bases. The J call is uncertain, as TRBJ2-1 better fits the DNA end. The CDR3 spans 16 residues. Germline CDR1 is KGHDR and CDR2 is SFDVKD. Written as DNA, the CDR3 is TGTGCCACCAGTGCCCATGGACAGGGCGCGGGAGAGACCCAGTTCTTC. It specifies CATSAHGQGAGETQFF.

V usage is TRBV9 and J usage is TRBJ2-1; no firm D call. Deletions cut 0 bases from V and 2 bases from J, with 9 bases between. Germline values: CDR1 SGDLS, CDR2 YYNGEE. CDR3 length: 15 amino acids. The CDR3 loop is CASSVDTQTYNEQFF. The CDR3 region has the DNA TGTGCCAGCAGCGTAGATACGCAGACCTACAATGAGCAGTTCTTC.

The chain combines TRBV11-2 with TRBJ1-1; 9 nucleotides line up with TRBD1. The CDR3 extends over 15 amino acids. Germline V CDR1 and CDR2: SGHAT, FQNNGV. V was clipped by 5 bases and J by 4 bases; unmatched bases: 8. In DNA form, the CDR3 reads TGTGCCAGCAGCATACAGGGGGCTCGGGGCACTGAAGCTTTCTTT. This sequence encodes CASSIQGARGTEAFF.